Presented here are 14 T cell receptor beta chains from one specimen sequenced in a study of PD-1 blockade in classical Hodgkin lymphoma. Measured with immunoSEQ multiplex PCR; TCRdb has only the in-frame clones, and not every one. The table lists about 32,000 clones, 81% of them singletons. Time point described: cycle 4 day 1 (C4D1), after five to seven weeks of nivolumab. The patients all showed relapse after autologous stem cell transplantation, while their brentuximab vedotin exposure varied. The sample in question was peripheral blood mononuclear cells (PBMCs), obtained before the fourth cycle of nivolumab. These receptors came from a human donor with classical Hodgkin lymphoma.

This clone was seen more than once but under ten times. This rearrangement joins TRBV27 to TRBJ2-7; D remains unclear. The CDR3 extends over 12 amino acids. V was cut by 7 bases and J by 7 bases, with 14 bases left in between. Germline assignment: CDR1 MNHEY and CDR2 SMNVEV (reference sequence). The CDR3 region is CASTRGVEEQYV. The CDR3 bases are TGTGCCAGCACCCGTGGGGTGGAAGAGCAGTACGTC.

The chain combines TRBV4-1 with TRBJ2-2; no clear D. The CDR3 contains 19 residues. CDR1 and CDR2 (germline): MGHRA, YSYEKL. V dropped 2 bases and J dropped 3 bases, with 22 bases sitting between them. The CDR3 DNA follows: TGCGCCAGCAGCCAAAGCCATTTTCTTCGGGCGGCGGACACCGGGGAGCTGTTTTTT. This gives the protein CASSQSHFLRAADTGELFF.

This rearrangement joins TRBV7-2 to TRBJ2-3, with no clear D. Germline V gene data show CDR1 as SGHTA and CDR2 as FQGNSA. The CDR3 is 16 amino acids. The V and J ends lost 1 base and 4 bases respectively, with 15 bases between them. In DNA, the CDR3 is TGTGCCAGCAGCTTAGAGGGTTTCAGGTTCGCAGATACGCAGTATTTT. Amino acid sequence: CASSLEGFRFADTQYF. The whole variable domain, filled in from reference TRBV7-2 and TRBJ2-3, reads GAGVSQSPSNKVTEKGKDVELRCDPISGHTALYWYRQSLGQGLEFLIYFQGNSAPDKSGLPSDRFSAERTGGSVSTLTIQRTQQEDSAVYLCASSLEGFRFADTQYFGPGTRLTVL.

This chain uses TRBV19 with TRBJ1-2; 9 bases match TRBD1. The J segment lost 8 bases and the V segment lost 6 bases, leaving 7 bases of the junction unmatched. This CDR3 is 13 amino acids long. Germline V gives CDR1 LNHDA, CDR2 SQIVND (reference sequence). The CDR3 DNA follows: TGTGCCAGTAGGCGGGACAGGGTAAGCGGCTACACCTTC. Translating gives CASRRDRVSGYTF.

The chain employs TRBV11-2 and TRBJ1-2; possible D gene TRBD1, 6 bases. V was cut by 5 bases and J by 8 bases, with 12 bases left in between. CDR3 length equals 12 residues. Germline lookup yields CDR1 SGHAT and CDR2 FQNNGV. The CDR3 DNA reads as TGTGCCAGCAGCACCTCAGGGGCGGGCTACACCTTC. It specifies CASSTSGAGYTF.

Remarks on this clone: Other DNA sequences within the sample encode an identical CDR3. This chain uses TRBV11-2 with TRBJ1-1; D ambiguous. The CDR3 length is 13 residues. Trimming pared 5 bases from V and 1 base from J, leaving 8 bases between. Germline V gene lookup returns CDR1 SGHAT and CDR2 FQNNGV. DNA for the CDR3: TGTGCCAGCAGCATCACAACGAACACTGAAGCTTTCTTT. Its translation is CASSITTNTEAFF.

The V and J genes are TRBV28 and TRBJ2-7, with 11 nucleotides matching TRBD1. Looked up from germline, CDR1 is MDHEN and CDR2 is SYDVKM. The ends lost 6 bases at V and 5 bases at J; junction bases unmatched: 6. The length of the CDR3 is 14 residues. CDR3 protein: CASRSPGQGDEQYF. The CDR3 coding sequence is TGTGCCAGCAGATCACCGGGACAGGGGGACGAGCAGTACTTC.

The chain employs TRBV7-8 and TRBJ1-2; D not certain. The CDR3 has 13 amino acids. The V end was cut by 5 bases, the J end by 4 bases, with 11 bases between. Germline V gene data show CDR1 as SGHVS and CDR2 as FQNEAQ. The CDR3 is CASSPVAIYGYTF. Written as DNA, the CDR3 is TGTGCCAGCAGCCCAGTGGCTATCTATGGCTACACCTTC.

The CDR3 sequence: CASSLAPSGSSYEQYF. The CDR3 nucleotides are TGTGCCAGCAGCTTGGCCCCTAGCGGGAGTTCCTACGAGCAGTACTTC. The chain is built from TRBV5-8 and TRBJ2-7; 10 positions agree with TRBD2. V gave up 0 bases and J gave up 1 base; unmatched junction bases: 4. CDR1 and CDR2 (germline): SGHTS, YDEGEE. The CDR3 covers 16 residues. Filled out from reference TRBV5-8 and TRBJ2-7, the complete variable domain reads EAGVTQSPTHLIKTRGQQATLRCSPISGHTSVYWYQQALGLGLQFLLWYDEGEERNRGNFPPRFSGRQFPNYSSELNVNALELEDSALYLCASSLAPSGSSYEQYFGPGTRLTVT.

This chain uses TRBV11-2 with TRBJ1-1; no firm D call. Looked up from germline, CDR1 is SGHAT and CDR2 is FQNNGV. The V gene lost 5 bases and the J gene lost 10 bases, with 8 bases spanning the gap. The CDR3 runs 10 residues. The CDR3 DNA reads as TGTGCCAGCAGCAATTTACGAGCTTTCTTT. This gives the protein CASSNLRAFF.

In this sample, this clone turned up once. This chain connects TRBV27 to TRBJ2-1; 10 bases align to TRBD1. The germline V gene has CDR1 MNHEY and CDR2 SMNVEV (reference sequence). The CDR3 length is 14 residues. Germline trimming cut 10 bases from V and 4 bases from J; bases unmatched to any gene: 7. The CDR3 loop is CATEPGQGYNEQFF. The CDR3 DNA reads TGTGCCACCGAGCCGGGACAGGGGTACAATGAGCAGTTCTTC.

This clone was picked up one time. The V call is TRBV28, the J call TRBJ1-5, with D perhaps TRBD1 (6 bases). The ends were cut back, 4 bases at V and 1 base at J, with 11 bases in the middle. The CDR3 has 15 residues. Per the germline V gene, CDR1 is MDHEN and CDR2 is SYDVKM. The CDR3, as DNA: TGTGCCAGCAGTTGGGGGGGGCAAAGCAATCAGCCCCAGCATTTT. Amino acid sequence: CASSWGGQSNQPQHF.

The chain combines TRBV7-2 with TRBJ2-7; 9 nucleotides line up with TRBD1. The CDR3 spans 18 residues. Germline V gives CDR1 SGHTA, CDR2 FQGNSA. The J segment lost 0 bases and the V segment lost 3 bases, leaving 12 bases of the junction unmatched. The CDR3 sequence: CASSFVTGRTGVSYEQYF. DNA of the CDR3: TGTGCCAGCAGCTTTGTCACGGGCCGGACAGGGGTCTCCTACGAGCAGTACTTC.

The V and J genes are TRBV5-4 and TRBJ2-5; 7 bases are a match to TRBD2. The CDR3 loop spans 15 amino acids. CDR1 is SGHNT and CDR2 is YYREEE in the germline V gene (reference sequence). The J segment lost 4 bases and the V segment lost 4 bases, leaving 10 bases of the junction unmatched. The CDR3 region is CASSGGTTRTETQYF. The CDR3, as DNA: TGTGCCAGCAGCGGCGGGACTACGAGGACAGAGACCCAGTACTTC.